A single sample gave rise to the 31 T cell receptor beta chains below, sequenced in a study of T cell changes during pregnancy in multiple sclerosis. The data were produced by immunoSEQ multiplex PCR, yet TCRdb's version contains in-frame clones alone and is incomplete. This sample carries 50,000 to 75,000 clones, 91% of them seen once, and the ten largest clones take roughly 1.3%. The material sequenced was peripheral blood, taken after pregnancy. The receptors stem from a female donor in good health, enrolled as a control in a pregnancy study.

This chain links TRBV9 with TRBJ1-2, with TRBD1 matching 10 bases. Germline trimming cut 3 bases from V and 5 bases from J; bases unmatched to any gene: 10. Germline CDR1 SGDLS, CDR2 YYNGEE. The CDR3 extends over 16 amino acids. CDR3 coding DNA: TGTGCCAGCAGCGGCGGAGTCGGGACAGGGGTGTATGGCTACACCTTC. This sequence encodes CASSGGVGTGVYGYTF.

This chain joins TRBV7-9 and TRBJ1-2, with TRBD1 identical over 8 bases. The CDR3 runs to 14 residues. CDR1 is SEHNR, CDR2 FQNEAQ, per germline (reference sequence). V was clipped by 5 bases and J by 1 base; unmatched bases: 3. In DNA, the CDR3 is TGTGCCAGCAGCCCGGGACAGGTTAACTATGGCTACACCTTC. This codes for CASSPGQVNYGYTF.

CDR3: CASSLGTGGNQPQHF. For the CDR3, the DNA is TGTGCCAGCAGCTTAGGGACAGGTGGAAATCAGCCCCAGCATTTT. J is TRBJ1-5 and V is TRBV7-9; TRBD1 matches 7 bases. The ends lost 1 base at V and 4 bases at J; junction bases unmatched: 4. The CDR3 runs 15 residues. Germline V CDR1 and CDR2: SEHNR, FQNEAQ (reference sequence). Full variable domain (rest looked up from reference TRBV7-9 and TRBJ1-5): DTGVSQNPRHKITKRGQNVTFRCDPISEHNRLYWYRQTLGQGPEFLTYFQNEAQLEKSRLLSDRFSAERPKGSFSTLEIQRTEQGDSAMYLCASSLGTGGNQPQHFGDGTRLSIL.

The chain joins TRBV29-1 to TRBJ1-2; 10 bases agree with TRBD1. CDR3 length equals 13 residues. Trimming cost V 6 bases and J 5 bases; bases outside gene matches: 6. Germline V CDR1 and CDR2: SQVTM, ANQGSEA. CDR3 coding DNA: TGCAGCGTCGAAACGGGACAGGGGTATGGCTACACCTTC. Translated: CSVETGQGYGYTF. Looking up the rest from reference TRBV29-1 and TRBJ1-2 gives the full variable domain: SAVISQKPSRDICQRGTSLTIQCQVDSQVTMMFWYRQQPGQSLTLIATANQGSEATYESGFVIDKFPISRPNLTFSTLTVSNMSPEDSSIYLCSVETGQGYGYTFGSGTRLTVV.

The chain combines TRBV9 with TRBJ2-4, with a tentative D call TRBD1 (6 bases). CDR3 length equals 15 residues. Trimming shortened V by 3 bases and J by 1 base, and 11 bases separated the two germline ends. The germline V gene encodes CDR1 SGDLS and CDR2 YYNGEE. For the CDR3, the DNA is TGTGCCAGCAGCGGAACAGGGAATGCCAAAAACATTCAGTACTTC. Protein sequence: CASSGTGNAKNIQYF.

This rearrangement joins TRBV7-8 to TRBJ2-7, with TRBD1 identical over 7 bases. V lost 1 base to trimming and J lost 2 bases; unmatched junction nucleotides: 8. The CDR3 is 16 residues long. Germline lookup yields CDR1 SGHVS and CDR2 FQNEAQ. The chain's CDR3 is CASSLESRGLTYEQYF. The CDR3 DNA reads TGTGCCAGCAGCTTAGAGTCGAGGGGGCTAACCTACGAGCAGTACTTC.

The sample holds one count of this clone. The chain joins TRBV30 to TRBJ2-5; D possibly corresponds to TRBD1 (6 bases). The V end lost 2 bases, the J end lost 4 bases, and 14 bases lay between the germline ends. The CDR3 covers 14 residues. The germline CDR1 and CDR2 sequences are GTSNPN and SVGIG (reference sequence). CDR3 sequence reads: CAWSFPGQLETQYF. The CDR3 DNA follows: TGTGCCTGGAGTTTCCCTGGACAGCTAGAGACCCAGTACTTC.

The rearrangement links TRBV19 to TRBJ1-2; D ambiguous. V was pared by 4 bases and J by 8 bases, with 17 bases between. Germline V gene sequence: CDR1 LNHDA, CDR2 SQIVND (reference sequence). The CDR3 is made up of 14 amino acids. The CDR3 DNA reads TGTGCCAGTAGTACCTCTCGTATGTCTAAGGGCTACACCTTC. As protein: CASSTSRMSKGYTF.

This rearrangement joins TRBV7-3 to TRBJ2-5, with 14 bases that match TRBD2. V lost 6 bases and J lost 5; bases outside the gene matches: 8. The CDR3 loop spans 16 amino acids. Germline V gene lookup returns CDR1 SGHTA and CDR2 FQGTGA. The CDR3 DNA reads as TGTGCCAGCAGTAGGACTAGCGGGGGGAACAGGGAGACCCAGTACTTC. It translates to CASSRTSGGNRETQYF.

CDR3 DNA: TGCGCCAGCAGCTTGACTAGCGGGGAGGCCGGGGAGCTGTTTTTT. This encodes CASSLTSGEAGELFF. The chain employs TRBV5-1 and TRBJ2-2; 10 bases fit TRBD2. The length of the CDR3 is 15 residues. Germline values: CDR1 SGHRS, CDR2 YFSETQ. Trimming took 1 base from V and 6 from J; bases not matched to a gene: 3.

This clone was observed a single time. The chain employs TRBV19 and TRBJ1-1; 9 nucleotides align to TRBD1. Germline V gives CDR1 LNHDA, CDR2 SQIVND (reference sequence). Germline trimming cut 5 bases from V and 5 bases from J; bases unmatched to any gene: 6. The CDR3 is made up of 14 amino acids. CDR3 in DNA: TGTGCCAGTAGTTCCCGGACAGGGGTGACTGAAGCTTTCTTT. The encoded protein is CASSSRTGVTEAFF.

The chain has TRBV2 and TRBJ1-2; a possible D gene is TRBD1 (6 bases). Trimming took off 7 bases at V and 6 bases at J, with 18 bases between the two ends. This CDR3 spans 14 amino acids. Germline V gives CDR1 SNHLY, CDR2 FYNNEI. This CDR3 reads CASKRGQSTDGYTF. The CDR3 DNA follows: TGTGCCAGCAAGCGCGGACAGTCTACGGATGGCTACACCTTC.

This chain joins TRBV7-2 and TRBJ2-7; 7 bases map to TRBD1. CDR1 is SGHTA, CDR2 FQGNSA, per germline. Trimming took 5 bases from V and 3 from J; bases not matched to a gene: 13. The length of the CDR3 is 16 residues. The CDR3 DNA reads TGTGCCAGCAGCACAATAACGGGACAGAGTATCTACGAGCAGTACTTC. Encoded protein: CASSTITGQSIYEQYF.

The chain has TRBV6-1 and TRBJ2-7; 7 nucleotides align to TRBD1. Germline values: CDR1 MNHNS, CDR2 SASEGT. CDR3 length: 17 residues. V lost 6 bases, J lost 1 base, and 15 bases stayed unmatched. The DNA of the CDR3 is TGTGCCAGCAGCGAAATCGACACACAGGACAGGTCCTACGAGCAGTACTTC. Translation: CASSEIDTQDRSYEQYF.

The chain is built from TRBV7-2 and TRBJ2-1; TRBD2 matches 10 bases. The CDR3 extends over 16 amino acids. Germline loops: CDR1 SGHTA, CDR2 FQGNSA. Trimming at V came to 1 base and at J to 4 bases, leaving 4 bases not matched to a gene. CDR3 protein: CASSLVSGGTYNEQFF. The CDR3 DNA reads as TGTGCCAGCAGCTTAGTTAGCGGGGGGACTTACAATGAGCAGTTCTTC.

This chain links TRBV2 with TRBJ2-2, with 7 bases that match TRBD2. The CDR3 covers 15 residues. The germline CDR1 and CDR2 sequences are SNHLY and FYNNEI. V gave up 8 bases and J gave up 4 bases; unmatched junction bases: 10. The CDR3 loop is CASQTLGGGTGELFF. Written as DNA, the CDR3 is TGTGCCAGCCAAACCCTTGGGGGGGGCACCGGGGAGCTGTTTTTT.

The V call is TRBV27, the J call TRBJ1-2; TRBD1 aligns across 7 bases. V shed 6 bases and J 3 bases; nucleotides not matched to a gene: 7. The CDR3 length is 14 residues. Germline V gene sequence: CDR1 MNHEY, CDR2 SMNVEV (reference sequence). CDR3 residues: CASSHDREDYGYTF. CDR3 nucleotides: TGTGCCAGCAGCCATGACAGGGAGGACTATGGCTACACCTTC.

The J gene is TRBJ2-1, the V gene TRBV6-4, with D possibly being TRBD1 (5 bases). CDR3 length: 17 residues. Per germline, CDR1 MRHNA and CDR2 SNTAGT. The V gene lost 6 bases and the J gene lost 0 bases, with 18 bases spanning the gap. CDR3 residues: CASSLDSTPFSYNEQFF. The CDR3 nucleotides are TGTGCCAGCAGCCTCGACAGTACACCGTTCTCCTACAATGAGCAGTTCTTC.

The CDR3, as DNA: TGTGCCAGCAATTTTCGGGGGTCAGATACGCAGTATTTT. This gives the protein CASNFRGSDTQYF. The gene calls are TRBV2 and TRBJ2-3; maybe TRBD2 (6 bases). From germline, CDR1 is SNHLY and CDR2 FYNNEI. The CDR3 totals 13 residues. The V and J ends lost 7 bases and 4 bases respectively, with 12 bases between them.

V usage is TRBV6-5 and J usage is TRBJ1-2, with D possibly TRBD1 on 5 matching bases. V was cut by 0 bases and J by 7 bases, with 12 bases left in between. This CDR3 is built from 14 residues. CDR1 MNHEY and CDR2 SVGAGI come from the germline V gene. The CDR3 spells CASSYSGRAAGYTF. The CDR3, as DNA: TGTGCCAGCAGTTACTCGGGCAGGGCGGCTGGCTACACCTTC.

The rearrangement links TRBV6-1 to TRBJ1-5, with unresolved D. The CDR3 has 13 residues. CDR1 and CDR2 from the germline V gene are MNHNS and SASEGT. V lost 8 bases, J lost 0 bases, and 8 bases lay in between. CDR3 sequence: CASQVSSNQPQHF. In nucleotides, the CDR3 is TGTGCCAGCCAGGTCTCTAGCAATCAGCCCCAGCATTTT.

The chain recombines TRBV4-2 with TRBJ2-3, with TRBD2 matching over 11 bases. The CDR3 is 17 residues long. Germline CDR1 is LGHNA and CDR2 is YNFKEQ. V lost 0 bases, J lost 4 bases, and 6 bases stayed unmatched. Written as DNA, the CDR3 is TGTGCCAGCAGCCAAGATTTTAGCGGGGGGGGCGCAGATACGCAGTATTTT. Translating it yields CASSQDFSGGGADTQYF.

This chain links TRBV29-1 with TRBJ1-1; D is unclear. Trimming took 4 bases from V and 0 from J, leaving 9 bases between them. The CDR3 has 13 amino acids. CDR1 SQVTM and CDR2 ANQGSEA come from the germline V gene. CDR3 amino acids: CSVAVSMNTEAFF. DNA for the CDR3: TGCAGCGTTGCGGTCTCAATGAACACTGAAGCTTTCTTT.

The V and J genes are TRBV2 and TRBJ2-7; 7 bases line up with TRBD1. This CDR3 has 12 residues. Trimming at V came to 2 bases and at J to 10 bases, leaving 5 bases not matched to a gene. Germline V gene sequence: CDR1 SNHLY, CDR2 FYNNEI. For the CDR3, the DNA is TGTGCCAGCAGTGAATCCGACAGGGACCAGTACTTC. It encodes CASSESDRDQYF.

The rearrangement links TRBV7-3 to TRBJ1-1; 8 nucleotides align to TRBD1. V was pared by 2 bases and J by 5 bases, with 1 base of the junction left unmatched. Per the germline V gene, CDR1 is SGHTA and CDR2 is FQGTGA. CDR3 length: 13 residues. CDR3 sequence reads: CASSLRQGTEAFF. CDR3 DNA: TGTGCCAGCAGCTTACGACAGGGGACTGAAGCTTTCTTT.

The V and J genes are TRBV13 and TRBJ2-1, with D maybe TRBD2 (5 bases). The CDR3 contains 13 residues. Trimming took off 7 bases at V and 8 bases at J, with 15 bases between the two ends. Germline-derived CDR1 and CDR2 are PRHDT and FYEKMQ (reference sequence). The CDR3: CASTAATLDEQFF. In DNA form, the CDR3 reads TGTGCCAGCACAGCGGCAACCCTGGATGAGCAGTTCTTC.

CDR3 loop: CASSPRGGQAGKLFF. The DNA of the CDR3 is TGTGCCAGCAGCCCGAGGGGAGGGCAGGCAGGGAAACTGTTTTTT. The V gene is TRBV7-2, the J gene TRBJ1-4; D might be TRBD1 (5 bases). Trimming pared 5 bases from V and 11 bases from J, leaving 21 bases between. Germline CDR1 and CDR2: SGHTA and FQGNSA. This CDR3 comprises 15 residues.

This clone occurred once. The chain carries TRBV5-1 and TRBJ2-1; TRBD2 aligns across 13 bases. The V gene end was trimmed by 4 bases and the J gene end by 7 bases; junction bases not matched to a gene: 11. The CDR3 totals 17 residues. Germline lookup yields CDR1 SGHRS and CDR2 YFSETQ. DNA for the CDR3: TGCGCCAGCAGCCAAAGGACTAGCGGGGGCCATACAAATGAGCAGTTCTTC. Its protein product is CASSQRTSGGHTNEQFF.

The V gene is TRBV11-2, the J gene TRBJ2-3; possibly TRBD1 for D (6 bases). Germline V gives CDR1 SGHAT, CDR2 FQNNGV. V was clipped by 3 bases and J by 5 bases, with 12 bases between them. The CDR3 extends over 14 amino acids. This chain's CDR3 is CASSFNRVVDTQYF. CDR3 in DNA: TGTGCCAGCAGCTTTAACAGGGTGGTAGATACGCAGTATTTT. Variable domain in full (rest from reference TRBV11-2 and TRBJ2-3): EAGVAQSPRYKIIEKRQSVAFWCNPISGHATLYWYQQILGQGPKLLIQFQNNGVVDDSQLPKDRFSAERLKGVDSTLKIQPAKLEDSAVYLCASSFNRVVDTQYFGPGTRLTVL.

The chain links TRBV30 to TRBJ1-5; D ambiguous. V was shortened by 5 bases and J by 4 bases, with 9 bases between the two germline ends. Germline values: CDR1 GTSNPN, CDR2 SVGIG (reference sequence). The CDR3 runs to 12 residues. The CDR3 DNA is TGTGCCTGGGCCTACTATAATCAGCCCCAGCATTTT. Its translation: CAWAYYNQPQHF.

V and J are TRBV4-3 and TRBJ1-2, with 8 bases matching TRBD1. This CDR3 is 16 amino acids long. The ends lost 4 bases at V and 2 bases at J; junction bases unmatched: 9. CDR1 is LGHNA, CDR2 YSLEER, per germline. In DNA form, the CDR3 reads TGCGCCAGCAGCCCCGGGACAGGACCTTTCAACTATGGCTACACCTTC. Its translation is CASSPGTGPFNYGYTF.